Listed below are T cell receptor beta chains from one sample, sequenced in a study of Graves' ophthalmopathy and Graves' hyperthyroidism. TCRdb reanalysed the multiplex PCR reads using MiXCR and keeps one entry per CDR3 protein. The table lists 650,000 to 900,000 distinct CDR3 sequences, approximately 40% of them singletons. Sequencing was done on a sample of peripheral blood. These receptor sequences come from an adult man with Graves' ophthalmopathy. CDR3s include the opening cysteine and the closing phenylalanine or tryptophan. The D gene is left open where the match is weak. Size is omitted from some rows. Given values are once, few, many or a class for expanded clones.

>TRBJ1-4|TRBV20-1|NA|few
CSARRELNEKLFF
TGCAGTGCTCGCCGGGAGCTTAATGAAAAACTGTTTTTT
>TRBJ1-1|TRBV29-1|NA|NA
CSFHRAEAFF
TGCAGCTTTCACAGGGCTGAAGCTTTCTTT
>TRBJ2-5|TRBV29-1|TRBD1|many
CSVRGTGGVETQYF
TGCAGCGTTAGGGGAACAGGGGGCGTAGAGACCCAGTACTTC
>TRBJ1-1|TRBV25-1|NA|few
CASSTNGKTEAFF
TGTGCCAGCAGTACAAACGGGAAAACTGAAGCTTTCTTT
>TRBJ1-4|TRBV7-2|TRBD1|NA
CASSLGGQGSGKLFF
TGTGCCAGCAGCTTAGGAGGACAGGGGTCCGGAAAACTGTTTTTT
>TRBJ2-5|TRBV7-9|NA|many
CASSPGLAQRQTQYF
TGTGCCAGCAGCCCTGGCCTAGCACAAAGGCAGACCCAGTACTTC
>TRBJ2-5|TRBV7-9|NA|NA
CASIHKGFQETQYF
TGTGCCAGCATCCATAAGGGGTTTCAAGAGACCCAGTACTTC
>TRBJ1-1|TRBV19|NA|many
CAEGRGMNTEAFF
TGTGCCGAGGGGCGAGGCATGAACACTGAAGCTTTCTTT
>TRBJ1-5|TRBV25-1|TRBD1|NA
CASSASPGTGINQPQHF
TGTGCCAGCAGTGCTAGTCCCGGGACAGGGATCAATCAGCCCCAGCATTTT
>TRBJ1-1|TRBV20-1|NA|NA
CSASTMGGNTEAFF
TGCAGTGCTAGTACAATGGGGGGTAACACTGAAGCTTTCTTT
>TRBJ1-6|TRBV28|NA|NA
CASSFVGNSPLHF
TGTGCCAGCAGTTTCGTAGGGAATTCACCCCTCCACTTT
>TRBJ2-7|TRBV9|NA|few
CASSQDESYEQYF
TGTGCCAGCAGCCAAGACGAGTCCTACGAGCAGTACTTC
>TRBJ1-2|TRBV5-8|NA|few
CASSYGPGVGYGYTF
TGTGCCAGCAGCTACGGGCCAGGGGTGGGCTATGGCTACACCTTC
>TRBJ2-2|TRBV2|TRBD1|once
CASSEGTGGGELFF
TGTGCCAGCAGTGAAGGGACAGGGGGCGGGGAGCTGTTTTTT
>TRBJ1-6|TRBV10-3|NA|many
CAISASGERSPLHF
TGTGCCATCAGTGCTTCGGGGGAACGATCACCCCTCCACTTT
>TRBJ1-1|TRBV20-1|NA|NA
CSAKDSRSRNTEAFF
TGCAGTGCTAAGGACAGCCGAAGTAGGAACACTGAAGCTTTCTTT
>TRBJ2-5|TRBV29-1|NA|many
CSGRVGETQYF
TGCAGCGGGAGGGTAGGAGAGACCCAGTACTTC
>TRBJ2-2|TRBV7-9|TRBD2|few
CASSLSAGGPVGELFF
TGCGCCAGCAGCTTGTCGGCGGGAGGGCCTGTCGGGGAGCTGTTTTTT
>TRBJ2-5|TRBV29-1|TRBD2|many
CSVGSSGSGAQYF
TGCAGCGTTGGTTCTAGCGGTTCGGGGGCCCAGTACTTC
>TRBJ2-7|TRBV29-1|TRBD1|many
CSVEYRGYEQYF
TGCAGCGTTGAGTACAGGGGCTACGAGCAGTACTTC